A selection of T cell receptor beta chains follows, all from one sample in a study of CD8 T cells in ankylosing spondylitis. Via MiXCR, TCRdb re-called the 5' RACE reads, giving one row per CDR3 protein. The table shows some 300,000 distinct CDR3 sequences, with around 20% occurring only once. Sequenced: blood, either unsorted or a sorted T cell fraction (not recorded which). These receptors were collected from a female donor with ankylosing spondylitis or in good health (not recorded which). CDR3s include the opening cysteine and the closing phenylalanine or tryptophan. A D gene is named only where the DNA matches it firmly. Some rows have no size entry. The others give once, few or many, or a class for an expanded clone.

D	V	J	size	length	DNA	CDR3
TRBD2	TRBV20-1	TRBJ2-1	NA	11	TGCAGTGCTACGTTCGGGGGGGAGCAGTTCTTC	CSATFGGEQFF
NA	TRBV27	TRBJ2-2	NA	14	TGTGCCAGCAGTTTTGGCACCGACACCGGGGAGCTGTTTTTT	CASSFGTDTGELFF
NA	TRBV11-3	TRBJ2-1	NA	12	TGTGCCAGCAGCCGCAAGCACAATGAGCAGTTCTTC	CASSRKHNEQFF
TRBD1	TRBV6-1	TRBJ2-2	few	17	TGTGCCAGCAAACCGGTGGGACAGGGGGCGACCACCGGGGAGCTGTTTTTT	CASKPVGQGATTGELFF
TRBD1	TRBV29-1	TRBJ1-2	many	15	TGCAGCGTTGAAGACGCTACGGTCACAGGGGGTGGCTACACCTTC	CSVEDATVTGGGYTF
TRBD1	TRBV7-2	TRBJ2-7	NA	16	TGTGCCAGCAGGGTGACTTCGGGACAGGGCTACTACGAGCAGTACTTC	CASRVTSGQGYYEQYF
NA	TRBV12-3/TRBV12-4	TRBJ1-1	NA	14	TGTGCCAGCAGTTCGCCAGGGGAGAACACTGAAGCTTTCTTT	CASSSPGENTEAFF
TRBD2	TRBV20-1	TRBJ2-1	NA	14	TGCAGTGCTAGGTTTGCGGGAGGGCCTTGGGAGCAGTTCTTC	CSARFAGGPWEQFF
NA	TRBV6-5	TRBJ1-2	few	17	TGTGCCAGCACCCTCTCTAGAGGACATCGAGGGAACTATGGCTACACCTTC	CASTLSRGHRGNYGYTF
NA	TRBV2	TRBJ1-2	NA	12	TGTGCCAGCAGTGCCCAGAACTATGGCTACACCTTC	CASSAQNYGYTF
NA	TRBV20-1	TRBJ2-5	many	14	TGCAGTGCCAAAAGCGGGACAGGCGAAGAGACCCAGTACTTC	CSAKSGTGEETQYF
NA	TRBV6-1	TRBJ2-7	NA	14	TGTGCCAGCAGTGCGGACACTCTCTCCTACGAGCAGTACTTC	CASSADTLSYEQYF
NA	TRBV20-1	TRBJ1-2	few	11	TGCAGTGCTAGCAGGGGTTTAGGCTACACCTTC	CSASRGLGYTF
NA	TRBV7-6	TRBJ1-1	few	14	TGTGCCAGCAGCTTTCGGCAGGGTAACACTGAAGCTTTCTTT	CASSFRQGNTEAFF
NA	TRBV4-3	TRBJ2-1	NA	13	TGCGCCAGCAGCCAGAGACTGAACAATGAGCAGTTCTTC	CASSQRLNNEQFF
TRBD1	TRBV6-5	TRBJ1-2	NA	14	TGTGCCAGCAGTTACATCGGACAGGCCAATGGCTACACCTTC	CASSYIGQANGYTF
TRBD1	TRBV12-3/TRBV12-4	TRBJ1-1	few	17	TGTGCCAGCAGTTTAGGAAGGGGACAGGGGAGTCTCACTGAAGCTTTCTTT	CASSLGRGQGSLTEAFF
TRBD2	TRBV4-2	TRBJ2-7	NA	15	TGTGCCAGCAGCCAAGATGGGGCGGGAGGCTACGAGCAGTACTTC	CASSQDGAGGYEQYF
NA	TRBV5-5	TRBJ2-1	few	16	TGTGCCAGCAGCTGGCGAGGGTATCGCTCCTACAATGAGCAGTTCTTC	CASSWRGYRSYNEQFF
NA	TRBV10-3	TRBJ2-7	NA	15	TGTGCCATCAGTGGGAGGGGGGCCCGTTCCTACGAGCAGTACTTC	CAISGRGARSYEQYF
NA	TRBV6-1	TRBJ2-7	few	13	TGTGCCAGCAGCGATTACGTTTCCTACGAGCAGTACTTC	CASSDYVSYEQYF
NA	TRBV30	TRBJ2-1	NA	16	TGTGCCTGGAGCATGACCCCGGGGCAGACCTACAATGAGCAGTTCTTC	CAWSMTPGQTYNEQFF
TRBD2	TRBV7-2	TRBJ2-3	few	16	TGTGCCAGCAGCTCCGGACTAGCGGGATTATCAGATACGCAGTATTTT	CASSSGLAGLSDTQYF
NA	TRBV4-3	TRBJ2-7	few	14	TGCGCCAGCAGCTTTCAAAGGGTTTCCTACGAGCAGTACTTC	CASSFQRVSYEQYF
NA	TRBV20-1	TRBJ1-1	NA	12	TGCAGTGCCGAAGGGGACGGAGGAGAAGCTTTCTTT	CSAEGDGGEAFF
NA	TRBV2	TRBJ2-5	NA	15	TGTGCCAGCAGGACTTGGGGGCAGGGCCAAGAGACCCAGTACTTC	CASRTWGQGQETQYF
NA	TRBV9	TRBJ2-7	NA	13	TGTGCCAGCAGCTTACGATTGAGTAACGAGCAGTACTTC	CASSLRLSNEQYF
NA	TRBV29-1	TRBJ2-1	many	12	TGCAGCGTTGGTGGGTTCTACAATGAGCAGTTCTTC	CSVGGFYNEQFF
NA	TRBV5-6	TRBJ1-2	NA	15	TGTGCCAGCAGCTTGTTACCACGACGGACGCATGGCTACACCTTC	CASSLLPRRTHGYTF
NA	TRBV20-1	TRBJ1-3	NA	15	TGCAGTGCTAGAGTTGCGGGGAAGACTGGAAACACCATATATTTT	CSARVAGKTGNTIYF
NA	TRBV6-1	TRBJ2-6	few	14	TGTGCCAGCATCCATCTCTCTGGGGCCAACGTCCTGACTTTC	CASIHLSGANVLTF